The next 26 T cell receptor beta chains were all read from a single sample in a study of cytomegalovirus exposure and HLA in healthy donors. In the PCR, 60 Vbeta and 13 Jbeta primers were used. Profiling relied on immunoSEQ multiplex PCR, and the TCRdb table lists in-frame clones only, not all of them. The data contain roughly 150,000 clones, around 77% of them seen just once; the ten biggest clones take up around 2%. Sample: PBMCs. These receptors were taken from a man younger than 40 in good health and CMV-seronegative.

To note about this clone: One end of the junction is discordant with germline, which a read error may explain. CDR3 coding DNA: TGTGCCAGCAGCACCTACCGGACGACTGGGCGGGACTTC. It specifies CASSTYRTTGRDF. This chain connects TRBV7-2 to TRBJ2-7; a weak D match, TRBD2 (5 bases). This CDR3 is 13 amino acids long. The germline V gene encodes CDR1 SGHTA and CDR2 FQGNSA. The whole variable domain, remainder taken from reference TRBV7-2 and TRBJ2-7, is GAGVSQSPSNKVTEKGKDVELRCDPISGHTALYWYRQSLGQGLEFLIYFQGNSAPDKSGLPSDRFSAERTGGSVSTLTIQRTQQEDSAVYLCASSTYRTTGRDFGPGTRLTVT.

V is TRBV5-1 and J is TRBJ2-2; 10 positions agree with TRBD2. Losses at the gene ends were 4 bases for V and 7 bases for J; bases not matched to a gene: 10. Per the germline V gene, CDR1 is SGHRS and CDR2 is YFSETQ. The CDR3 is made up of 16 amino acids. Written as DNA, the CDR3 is TGCGCCAGCAGCGCTGTCCTAGCGGGAGCTAGCGGGGAGCTGTTTTTT. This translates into CASSAVLAGASGELFF.

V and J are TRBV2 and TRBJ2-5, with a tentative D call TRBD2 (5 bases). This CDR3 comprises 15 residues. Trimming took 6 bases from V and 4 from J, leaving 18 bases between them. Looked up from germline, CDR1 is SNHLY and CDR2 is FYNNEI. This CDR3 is CASSVSAGELETQYF. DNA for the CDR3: TGTGCCAGCAGCGTGTCCGCGGGCGAATTAGAGACCCAGTACTTC.

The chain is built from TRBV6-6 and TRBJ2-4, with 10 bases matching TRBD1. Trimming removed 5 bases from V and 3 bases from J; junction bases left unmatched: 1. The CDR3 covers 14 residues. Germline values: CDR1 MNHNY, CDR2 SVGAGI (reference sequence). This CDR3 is CASSGQGGKNIQYF. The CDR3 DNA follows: TGTGCCAGCAGTGGACAGGGGGGCAAAAACATTCAGTACTTC.

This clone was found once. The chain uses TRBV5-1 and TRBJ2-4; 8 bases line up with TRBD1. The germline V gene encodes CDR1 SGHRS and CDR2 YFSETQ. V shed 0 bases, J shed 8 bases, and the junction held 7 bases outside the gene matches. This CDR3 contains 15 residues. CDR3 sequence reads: CASSLESGGWHIQYF. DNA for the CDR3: TGCGCCAGCAGCTTGGAGTCAGGGGGCTGGCACATTCAGTACTTC.

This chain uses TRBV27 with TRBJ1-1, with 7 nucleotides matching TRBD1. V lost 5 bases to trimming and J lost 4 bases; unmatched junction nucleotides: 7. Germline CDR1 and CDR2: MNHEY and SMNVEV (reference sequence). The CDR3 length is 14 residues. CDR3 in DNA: TGTGCCAGCAGTATTAGACAGGGTGGCACTGAAGCTTTCTTT. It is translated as CASSIRQGGTEAFF.

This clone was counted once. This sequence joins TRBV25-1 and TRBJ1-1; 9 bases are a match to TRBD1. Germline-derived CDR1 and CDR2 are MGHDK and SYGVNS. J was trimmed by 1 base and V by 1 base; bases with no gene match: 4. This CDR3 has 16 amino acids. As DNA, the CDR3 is TGTGCCAGCAGTGAATCGACAGGGGGGAGGAACACTGAAGCTTTCTTT. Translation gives CASSESTGGRNTEAFF.

CDR3 loop: CAWSVRENEQFF. The CDR3 DNA follows: TGTGCCTGGAGTGTACGAGAAAATGAGCAGTTCTTC. The genes are TRBV30 and TRBJ2-1; the D is unclear. The V end lost 0 bases, the J end lost 7 bases, and 7 bases lay between the germline ends. Per germline, CDR1 GTSNPN and CDR2 SVGIG (reference sequence). The CDR3 runs 12 residues.

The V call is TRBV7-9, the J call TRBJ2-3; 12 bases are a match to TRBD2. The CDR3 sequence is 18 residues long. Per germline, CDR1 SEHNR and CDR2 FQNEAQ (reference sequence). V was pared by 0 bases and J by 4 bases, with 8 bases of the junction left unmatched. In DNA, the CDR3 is TGTGCCAGCAGCTTAGCGTGGAGATCTAGCGGGAGGGCAGATACGCAGTATTTT. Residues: CASSLAWRSSGRADTQYF.

CDR3 DNA sequence: TGCGCCAGCAGTGAGATAGCGGGCCCGGAGGATGAGCAGTTCTTC. It encodes CASSEIAGPEDEQFF. This rearrangement joins TRBV10-1 to TRBJ2-1; TRBD2 aligns across 7 bases. The germline CDR1 and CDR2 sequences are WNHNN and SYGVQD (reference sequence). Trimming took 2 bases from V and 8 from J; bases not matched to a gene: 9. The CDR3 runs 15 residues.

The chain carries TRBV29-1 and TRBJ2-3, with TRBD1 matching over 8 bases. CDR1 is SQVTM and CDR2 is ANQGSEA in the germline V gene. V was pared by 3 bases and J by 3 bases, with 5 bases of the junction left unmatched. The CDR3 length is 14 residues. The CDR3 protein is CSVDLGQGTDTQYF. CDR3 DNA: TGCAGCGTTGATCTAGGACAGGGTACAGATACGCAGTATTTT.

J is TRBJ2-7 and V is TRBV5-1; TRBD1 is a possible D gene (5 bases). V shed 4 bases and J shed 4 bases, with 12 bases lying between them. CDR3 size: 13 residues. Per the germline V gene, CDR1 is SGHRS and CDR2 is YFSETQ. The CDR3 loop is CASSPDTSYEQYF. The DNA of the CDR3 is TGCGCCAGCAGCCCGGACACCTCGTACGAGCAGTACTTC.

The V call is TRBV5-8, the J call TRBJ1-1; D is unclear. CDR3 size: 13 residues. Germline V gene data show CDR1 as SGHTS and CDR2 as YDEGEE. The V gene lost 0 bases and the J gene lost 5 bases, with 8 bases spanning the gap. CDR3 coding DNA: TGTGCCAGCAGCTTGGTGGCAAATACTGAAGCTTTCTTT. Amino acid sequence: CASSLVANTEAFF.

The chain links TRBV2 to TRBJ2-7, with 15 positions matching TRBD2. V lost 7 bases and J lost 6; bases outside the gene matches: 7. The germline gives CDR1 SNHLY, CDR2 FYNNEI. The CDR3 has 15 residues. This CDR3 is CASTGLAGGGGEQYF. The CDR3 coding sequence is TGTGCCAGCACTGGACTAGCGGGAGGGGGGGGCGAGCAGTACTTC.

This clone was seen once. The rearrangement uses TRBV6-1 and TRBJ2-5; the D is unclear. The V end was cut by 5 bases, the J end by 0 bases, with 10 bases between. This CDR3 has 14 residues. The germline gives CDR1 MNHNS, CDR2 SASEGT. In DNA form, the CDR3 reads TGTGCCAGCAGTTATACGATAGACCAAGAGACCCAGTACTTC. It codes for CASSYTIDQETQYF.

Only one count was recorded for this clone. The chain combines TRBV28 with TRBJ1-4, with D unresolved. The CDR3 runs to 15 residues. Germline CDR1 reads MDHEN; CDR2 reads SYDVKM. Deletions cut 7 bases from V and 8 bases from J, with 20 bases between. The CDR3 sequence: CASITLGGSREKLFF. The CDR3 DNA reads TGTGCCAGCATCACCCTCGGCGGGTCCCGCGAAAAACTGTTTTTT.

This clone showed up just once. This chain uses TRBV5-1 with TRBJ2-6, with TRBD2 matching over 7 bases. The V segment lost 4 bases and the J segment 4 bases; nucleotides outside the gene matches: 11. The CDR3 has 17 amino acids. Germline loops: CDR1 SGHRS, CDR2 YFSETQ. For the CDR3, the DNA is TGCGCCAGCAGCCCCACGGGGGGAGGGGTCGGGGCCAACGTCCTGACTTTC. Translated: CASSPTGGGVGANVLTF.

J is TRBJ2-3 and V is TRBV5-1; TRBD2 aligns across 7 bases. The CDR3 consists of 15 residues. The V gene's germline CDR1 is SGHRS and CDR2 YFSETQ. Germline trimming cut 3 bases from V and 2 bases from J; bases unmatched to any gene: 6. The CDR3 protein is CASSYTSDYTDTQYF. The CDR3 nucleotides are TGCGCCAGCAGCTACACTAGCGACTACACAGATACGCAGTATTTT.

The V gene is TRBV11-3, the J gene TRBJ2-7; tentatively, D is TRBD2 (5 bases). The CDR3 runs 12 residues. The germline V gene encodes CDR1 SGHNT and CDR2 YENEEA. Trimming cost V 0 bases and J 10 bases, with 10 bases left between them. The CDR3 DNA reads TGTGCCAGCAGCTTAGACTACGGGGAACAGTACTTC. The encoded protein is CASSLDYGEQYF. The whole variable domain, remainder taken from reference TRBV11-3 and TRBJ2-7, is EAGVVQSPRYKIIEKKQPVAFWCNPISGHNTLYWYLQNLGQGPELLIRYENEEAVDDSQLPKDRFSAERLKGVDSTLKIQPAELGDSAVYLCASSLDYGEQYFGPGTRLTVT.

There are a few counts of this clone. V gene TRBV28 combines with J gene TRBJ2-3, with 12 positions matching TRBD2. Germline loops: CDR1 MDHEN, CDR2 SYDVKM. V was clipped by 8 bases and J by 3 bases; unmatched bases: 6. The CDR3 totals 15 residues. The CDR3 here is CASGLAGGRTDTQYF. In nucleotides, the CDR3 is TGTGCCAGCGGCCTAGCGGGAGGGCGTACAGATACGCAGTATTTT.

The CDR3 region has the DNA TGTGCCAGCAGTTACTCGTTGGCGGGTAGAGATACGCAGTATTTT. As protein: CASSYSLAGRDTQYF. V is TRBV6-5 and J is TRBJ2-3, with D possibly TRBD2 on 5 matching bases. CDR1 MNHEY and CDR2 SVGAGI come from the germline V gene. The V and J ends lost 0 bases and 5 bases respectively, with 12 bases between them. The CDR3 contains 15 residues.

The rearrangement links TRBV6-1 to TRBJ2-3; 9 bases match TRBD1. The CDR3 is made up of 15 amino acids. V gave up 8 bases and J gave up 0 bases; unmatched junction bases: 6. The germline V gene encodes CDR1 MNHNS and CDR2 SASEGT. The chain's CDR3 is CASRTGVSSTDTQYF. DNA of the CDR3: TGTGCCAGCCGGACAGGGGTTAGTAGCACAGATACGCAGTATTTT.

CDR3: CASSKTGAPNYGYTF. In nucleotides, the CDR3 is TGTGCCAGCAGTAAGACAGGCGCCCCTAACTATGGCTACACCTTC. This chain uses TRBV2 with TRBJ1-2, with D perhaps matching TRBD1 (6 bases). CDR1 is SNHLY and CDR2 is FYNNEI in the germline V gene. V was clipped by 5 bases and J by 0 bases, with 13 bases between them. CDR3 length equals 15 residues.

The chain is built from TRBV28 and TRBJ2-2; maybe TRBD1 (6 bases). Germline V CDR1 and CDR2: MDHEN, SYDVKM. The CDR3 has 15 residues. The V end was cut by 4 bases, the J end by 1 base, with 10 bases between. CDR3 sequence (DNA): TGTGCCAGCAGTTCCCCAGGGGAGAACACCGGGGAGCTGTTTTTT. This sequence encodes CASSSPGENTGELFF.

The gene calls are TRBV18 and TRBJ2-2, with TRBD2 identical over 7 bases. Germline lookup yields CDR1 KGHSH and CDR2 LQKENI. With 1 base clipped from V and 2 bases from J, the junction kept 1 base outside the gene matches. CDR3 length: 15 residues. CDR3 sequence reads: CASSPLAGNTGELFF. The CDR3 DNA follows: TGTGCCAGCTCACCACTAGCGGGCAACACCGGGGAGCTGTTTTTT.

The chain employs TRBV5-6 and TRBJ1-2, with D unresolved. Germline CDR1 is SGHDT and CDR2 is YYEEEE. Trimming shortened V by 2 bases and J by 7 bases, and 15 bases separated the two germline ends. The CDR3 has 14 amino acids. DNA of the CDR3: TGTGCCAGCAGCTTTAGGATGCAACTATTTGGCTACACCTTC. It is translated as CASSFRMQLFGYTF.